The clone carrying this TCR beta chain was observed many times. Antigen specificity is unknown. These data are taken from a study of T-cell reconstitution after alpha-beta-depleted transplantation in children. The study's findings and limits: By about two months after transplant, alpha-beta T cells reportedly arose from several hundred graft clones that had expanded. A year post-transplant, T-cell counts and diversity derived mostly from newly produced T cells. Some patients' high day-60 TCRbeta diversity was traced to surviving recipient T cells and thymic progenitors.

Unique molecular identifiers were used to barcode this TCRbeta library. TCRdb independently ran MiXCR on the PCR reads; one entry per CDR3 protein. The sample carries 750,000 to 950,000 distinct CDR3 sequences, roughly 15% recorded once. Trimming removed 2 bases from V and 1 base from J, with 5 bases in between. The CDR3 totals 13 residues. V gene TRBV12-3 or TRBV12-4 combines with J gene TRBJ1-2; no clear D. The receptor was isolated from a male patient younger than 18 who had a stem cell transplant for acute lymphoblastic leukemia, so the T cells may come from the graft donor. The specimen comprised PBMCs, mostly from graft donor cells, sampled 360 days after TCRalphabeta/CD19-depleted stem cell transplant. This chain's CDR3 is CASSLSINYGYTF. CDR3 nucleotides: TGTGCCAGCAGTTTAAGTATTAACTATGGCTACACCTTC.